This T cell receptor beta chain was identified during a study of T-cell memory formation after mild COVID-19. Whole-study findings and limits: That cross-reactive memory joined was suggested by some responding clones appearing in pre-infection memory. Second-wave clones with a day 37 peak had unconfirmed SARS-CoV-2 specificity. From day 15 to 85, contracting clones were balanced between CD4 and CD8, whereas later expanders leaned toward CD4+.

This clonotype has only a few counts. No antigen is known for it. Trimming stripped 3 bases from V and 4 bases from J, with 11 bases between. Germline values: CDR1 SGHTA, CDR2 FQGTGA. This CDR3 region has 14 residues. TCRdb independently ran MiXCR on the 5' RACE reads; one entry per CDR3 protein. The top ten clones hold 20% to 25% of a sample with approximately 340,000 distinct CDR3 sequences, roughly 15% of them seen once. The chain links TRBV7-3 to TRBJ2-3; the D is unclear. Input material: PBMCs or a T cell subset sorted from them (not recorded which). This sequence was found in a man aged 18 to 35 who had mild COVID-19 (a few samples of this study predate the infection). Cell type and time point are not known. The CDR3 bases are TGTGCCAGCAGCTTTGGGAAAATCGCAGATACGCAGTATTTT. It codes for CASSFGKIADTQYF.